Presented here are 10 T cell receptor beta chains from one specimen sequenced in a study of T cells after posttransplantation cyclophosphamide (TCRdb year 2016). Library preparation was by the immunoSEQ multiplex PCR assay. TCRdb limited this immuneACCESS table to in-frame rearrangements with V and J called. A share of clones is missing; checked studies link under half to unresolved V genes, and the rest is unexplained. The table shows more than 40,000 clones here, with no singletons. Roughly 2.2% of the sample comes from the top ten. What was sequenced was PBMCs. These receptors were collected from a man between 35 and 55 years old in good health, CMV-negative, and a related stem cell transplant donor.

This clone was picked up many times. The CDR3 DNA reads TGTGCCAGCTCAGGGAACAGGGTAGATGAGCAGTTCTTC. Residues: CASSGNRVDEQFF. The chain joins TRBV18 to TRBJ2-1, with a tentative D call TRBD1 (6 bases). CDR3 length: 13 amino acids. From germline, CDR1 is KGHSH and CDR2 LQKENI. Trimming left V 5 bases short and J 8 bases short, with 13 bases between.

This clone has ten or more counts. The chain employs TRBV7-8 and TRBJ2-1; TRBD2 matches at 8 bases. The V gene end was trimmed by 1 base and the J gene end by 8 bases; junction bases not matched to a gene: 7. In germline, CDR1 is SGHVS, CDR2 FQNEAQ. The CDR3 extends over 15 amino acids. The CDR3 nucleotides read TGTGCCAGCAGCTTAGGAAGCGGGAGTGGCTATGAGCAGTTCTTC. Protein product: CASSLGSGSGYEQFF.

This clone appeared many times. CDR3 residues: CASSPMTSGIDEQYF. Written as DNA, the CDR3 is TGTGCCAGCAGCCCAATGACTAGCGGGATTGACGAGCAGTACTTC. This chain uses TRBV28 with TRBJ2-7; 11 nucleotides line up with TRBD2. Trimming cost V 6 bases and J 5 bases; bases outside gene matches: 9. CDR3 length: 15 amino acids. CDR1 and CDR2 (germline): MDHEN, SYDVKM.

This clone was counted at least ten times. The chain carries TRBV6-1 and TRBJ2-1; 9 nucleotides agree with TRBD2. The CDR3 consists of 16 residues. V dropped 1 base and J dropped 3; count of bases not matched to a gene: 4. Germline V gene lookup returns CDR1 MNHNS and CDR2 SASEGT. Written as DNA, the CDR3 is TGTGCCAGCAGTGAAGAGGAGCGGGAGGTCTACAATGAGCAGTTCTTC. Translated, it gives CASSEEEREVYNEQFF.

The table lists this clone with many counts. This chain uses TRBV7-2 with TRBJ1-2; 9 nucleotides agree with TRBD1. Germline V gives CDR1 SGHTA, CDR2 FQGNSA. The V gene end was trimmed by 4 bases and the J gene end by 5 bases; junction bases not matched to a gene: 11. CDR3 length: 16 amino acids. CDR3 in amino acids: CASSSQFVGTGYGYTF. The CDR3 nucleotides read TGTGCCAGCAGCTCCCAGTTTGTCGGGACAGGGTATGGCTACACCTTC.

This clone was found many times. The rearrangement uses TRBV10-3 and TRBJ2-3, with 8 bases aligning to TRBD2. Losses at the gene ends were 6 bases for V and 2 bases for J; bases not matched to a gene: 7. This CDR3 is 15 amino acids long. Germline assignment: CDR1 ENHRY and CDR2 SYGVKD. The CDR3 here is CAIRLDSGITDTQYF. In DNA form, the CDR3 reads TGTGCCATCAGATTAGATAGCGGGATCACAGATACGCAGTATTTT.

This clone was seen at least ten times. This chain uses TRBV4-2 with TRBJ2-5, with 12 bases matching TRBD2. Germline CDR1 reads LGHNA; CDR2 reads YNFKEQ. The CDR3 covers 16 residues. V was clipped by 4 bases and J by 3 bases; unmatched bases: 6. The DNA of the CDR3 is TGTGCCAGCAGCCCCTCTAGCGGGAGGGGAGAAGAGACCCAGTACTTC. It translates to CASSPSSGRGEETQYF.

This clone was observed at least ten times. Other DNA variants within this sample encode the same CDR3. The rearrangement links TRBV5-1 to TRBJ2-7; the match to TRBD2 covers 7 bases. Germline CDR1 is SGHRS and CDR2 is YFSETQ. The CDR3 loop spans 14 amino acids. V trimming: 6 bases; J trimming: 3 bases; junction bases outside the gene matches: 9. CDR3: CASNTGLESYEQYF. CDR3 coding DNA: TGCGCCAGCAACACTGGACTAGAGAGCTACGAGCAGTACTTC.

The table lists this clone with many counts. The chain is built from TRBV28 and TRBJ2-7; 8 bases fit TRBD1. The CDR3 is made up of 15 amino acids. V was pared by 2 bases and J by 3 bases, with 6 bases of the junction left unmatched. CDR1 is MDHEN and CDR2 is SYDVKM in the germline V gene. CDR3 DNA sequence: TGTGCCAGCAGTTTACACACGGACAGGGACTACGAGCAGTACTTC. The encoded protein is CASSLHTDRDYEQYF.

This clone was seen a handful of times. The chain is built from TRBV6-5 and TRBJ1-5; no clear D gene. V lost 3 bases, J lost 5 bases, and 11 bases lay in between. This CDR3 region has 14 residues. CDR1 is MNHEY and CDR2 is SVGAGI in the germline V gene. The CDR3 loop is CASSYAGGYQPQHF. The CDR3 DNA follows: TGTGCCAGCAGTTATGCAGGAGGATATCAGCCCCAGCATTTT.